The 25 T cell receptor beta chains listed next were all sequenced from one sample in a study of cytomegalovirus exposure and HLA in healthy donors (dated by TCRdb to about 2017). Libraries were made using the immunoSEQ multiplex PCR assay. TCRdb's version of the immuneACCESS table is confined to in-frame rearrangements and falls short of the full clone set. An unresolved V gene accounts for under half of the shortfall where checked; the remainder is of unknown origin. The sample table lists more than 110,000 clones, 88% of them with a count of one. Jointly, the top ten make up around 8% of the sample. The specimen was PBMCs. The receptors come from a woman aged 18-29 years in good health and CMV-seropositive.

The chain is built from TRBV7-9 and TRBJ1-4; D gene unclear. The germline V gene has CDR1 SEHNR and CDR2 FQNEAQ (reference sequence). V shed 5 bases and J shed 0 bases, with 13 bases lying between them. CDR3 length equals 16 residues. DNA for the CDR3: TGTGCCAGCAGCCGAAGGAGGACTGCAACTAATGAAAAACTGTTTTTT. The encoded protein is CASSRRRTATNEKLFF.

The genes are TRBV28 and TRBJ2-1; a possible D gene is TRBD1 (6 bases). Germline V gives CDR1 MDHEN, CDR2 SYDVKM. The length of the CDR3 is 17 residues. Trimming cost V 6 bases and J 1 base, with 19 bases left between them. The DNA of the CDR3 is TGTGCCAGCAGGACAATTATGGGTCAGGGGTCCTACAATGAGCAGTTCTTC. Protein: CASRTIMGQGSYNEQFF.

This sequence joins TRBV30 and TRBJ1-1, with D possibly matching TRBD1 (6 bases). V dropped 4 bases and J dropped 5 bases, with 20 bases sitting between them. Germline assignment: CDR1 GTSNPN and CDR2 SVGIG (reference sequence). The CDR3 loop spans 15 amino acids. The CDR3 is CAWTKKGGDGTEAFF. CDR3 in DNA: TGTGCCTGGACTAAAAAGGGGGGGGATGGGACTGAAGCTTTCTTT.

This rearrangement joins TRBV29-1 to TRBJ1-1; D might be TRBD1 (5 bases). There are 13 residues in the CDR3. V was trimmed by 7 bases and J by 1 base, leaving 13 bases between them. Germline CDR1 and CDR2: SQVTM and ANQGSEA. The CDR3 nucleotides read TGCAGCGCTTCCCAGGGCACGAACACTGAAGCTTTCTTT. It translates to CSASQGTNTEAFF.

This chain links TRBV18 with TRBJ2-3, with D perhaps matching TRBD2 (6 bases). Germline lookup yields CDR1 KGHSH and CDR2 LQKENI. This CDR3 has 16 amino acids. The ends were cut back, 3 bases at V and 0 bases at J, with 13 bases in the middle. The CDR3 DNA follows: TGTGCCAGCTCACCGCGACTAGACCGGAGCACAGATACGCAGTATTTT. Protein product: CASSPRLDRSTDTQYF. Looking up the rest from reference TRBV18 and TRBJ2-3 gives the full variable domain: NAGVMQNPRHLVRRRGQEARLRCSPMKGHSHVYWYRQLPEEGLKFMVYLQKENIIDESGMPKERFSAEFPKEGPSILRIQQVVRGDSAAYFCASSPRLDRSTDTQYFGPGTRLTVL.

V gene TRBV7-7 combines with J gene TRBJ2-6; TRBD2 might be the D (6 bases). From germline, CDR1 is SSHAT and CDR2 FNYEAQ (reference sequence). The CDR3 spans 14 residues. The CDR3, as DNA: TGTGCTACAAATCGGGGGTCCGGGGCCAACGTCCTGACTTTC. Translation gives CATNRGSGANVLTF.

The chain carries TRBV19 and TRBJ2-7, with TRBD1 identical over 7 bases. The CDR3 has 13 amino acids. The junction had 9 bases not matched to a gene; V was cut back by 7 bases and J by 6 bases. Germline CDR1 reads LNHDA; CDR2 reads SQIVND (reference sequence). CDR3 bases: TGTGCCAGTAAGGACAGGCCTACAGGCGAGCAGTACTTC. It codes for CASKDRPTGEQYF.

The J gene is TRBJ2-3, the V gene TRBV6-5, with TRBD1 matching 7 bases. Per the germline V gene, CDR1 is MNHEY and CDR2 is SVGAGI. The CDR3 loop spans 15 amino acids. J was trimmed by 0 bases and V by 5 bases; bases with no gene match: 5. This CDR3 reads CASSTGTVSTDTQYF. As DNA, the CDR3 is TGTGCCAGCAGTACCGGGACAGTTAGCACAGATACGCAGTATTTT.

This clone has a single count. V is TRBV2 and J is TRBJ2-2; D gene uncertain. Germline CDR1 SNHLY, CDR2 FYNNEI. The CDR3 loop spans 15 amino acids. The V and J ends lost 3 bases and 4 bases respectively, with 12 bases between them. The CDR3 region is CASSDMGPGTGELFF. The CDR3 bases are TGTGCCAGCAGTGATATGGGCCCCGGCACCGGGGAGCTGTTTTTT.

V is TRBV25-1 and J is TRBJ1-1; D is perhaps TRBD1 (6 bases). Trimming removed 7 bases from V and 11 bases from J, with 20 bases in between. CDR3 length equals 13 residues. The germline gives CDR1 MGHDK, CDR2 SYGVNS. The CDR3 bases are TGTGCCAGCATTGGTCAGGGGATCTTCGGGGCTTTCTTT. Translation: CASIGQGIFGAFF. Using reference TRBV25-1 and TRBJ1-1 for the parts outside the CDR3, the full variable domain is EADIYQTPRYLVIGTGKKITLECSQTMGHDKMYWYQQDPGMELHLIHYSYGVNSTEKGDLSSESTVSRIRTEHFPLTLESARPSHTSQYLCASIGQGIFGAFFGQGTRLTVV.

The chain carries TRBV5-6 and TRBJ2-5; a possible D gene is TRBD2 (5 bases). The CDR3 covers 15 residues. The germline CDR1 and CDR2 sequences are SGHDT and YYEEEE. Trimming shortened V by 2 bases and J by 5 bases, and 16 bases separated the two germline ends. The CDR3 sequence: CASSFEKRARETQYF. The DNA for the CDR3 is TGTGCCAGCAGCTTTGAAAAGAGGGCCCGTGAGACCCAGTACTTC.

This CDR3 is CASSVASGYTEAFF. Here the CDR3 DNA reads TGTGCCAGCAGCGTAGCATCCGGGTATACTGAAGCTTTCTTT. The gene calls are TRBV9 and TRBJ1-1; no reliable D call. The CDR3 length is 14 residues. Germline CDR1 SGDLS, CDR2 YYNGEE. Trimming took 0 bases from V and 5 from J, leaving 11 bases between them.

The rearrangement uses TRBV29-1 and TRBJ2-3; D is uncertain. The CDR3 has 11 amino acids. Germline assignment: CDR1 SQVTM and CDR2 ANQGSEA. The V end was cut by 3 bases, the J end by 5 bases, with 6 bases between. The CDR3 protein is CSVEIGDTQYF. The CDR3, as DNA: TGCAGCGTTGAGATCGGAGATACGCAGTATTTT.

The rearrangement joins TRBV6-1 to TRBJ1-3; perhaps TRBD1 as D (5 bases). V dropped 6 bases and J dropped 0 bases, with 12 bases sitting between them. CDR3 length: 15 amino acids. The germline CDR1 and CDR2 sequences are MNHNS and SASEGT. The CDR3, as DNA: TGTGCCAGCAGAGCTAACCAGGGCTCTGGAAACACCATATATTTT. Its translation is CASRANQGSGNTIYF.

In this sample, this clone turned up once. This chain links TRBV27 with TRBJ2-1; 7 positions agree with TRBD2. Trimming took 6 bases from V and 3 from J; bases not matched to a gene: 11. Per germline, CDR1 MNHEY and CDR2 SMNVEV (reference sequence). This CDR3 is 16 amino acids long. DNA of the CDR3: TGTGCCAGCAGGCACTTACCGGGACTACACTACAATGAGCAGTTCTTC. Protein sequence: CASRHLPGLHYNEQFF.

The CDR3 DNA reads TGTGCCAGCAGCCGAACGTCAGGGTACCAAGAGACCCAGTACTTC. Residues: CASSRTSGYQETQYF. V is TRBV11-3 and J is TRBJ2-5; tentative D call: TRBD1 (5 bases). Per the germline V gene, CDR1 is SGHNT and CDR2 is YENEEA. The length of the CDR3 is 15 residues. V was clipped by 5 bases and J by 0 bases, with 13 bases between them. The full variable domain, in which reference TRBV11-3 and TRBJ2-5 provide the parts outside the CDR3, is EAGVVQSPRYKIIEKKQPVAFWCNPISGHNTLYWYLQNLGQGPELLIRYENEEAVDDSQLPKDRFSAERLKGVDSTLKIQPAELGDSAVYLCASSRTSGYQETQYFGPGTRLLVL.

The chain combines TRBV5-1 with TRBJ2-7; 11 bases are shared with TRBD1. The CDR3 loop spans 16 amino acids. CDR1 is SGHRS, CDR2 YFSETQ, per germline. V lost 4 bases to trimming and J lost 7 bases; unmatched junction nucleotides: 13. The CDR3 sequence is CASSGIPGQGVGEQYF. The CDR3 bases are TGCGCCAGCAGCGGCATTCCGGGACAGGGGGTGGGAGAGCAGTACTTC.

V is TRBV7-8 and J is TRBJ1-6, with TRBD1 as a possible D gene (5 bases). Between the trimmed V and J ends, which lost 5 bases and 4 bases, there was a span of 21 bases. The germline V gene encodes CDR1 SGHVS and CDR2 FQNEAQ. CDR3 length: 18 residues. CDR3 bases: TGTGCCAGCAGCCTATACATTCAAGGGGCGGGATATAATTCACCCCTCCACTTT. This sequence encodes CASSLYIQGAGYNSPLHF.

This chain connects TRBV9 to TRBJ2-3, with 14 bases identical to TRBD2. Germline V gives CDR1 SGDLS, CDR2 YYNGEE. Losses at the gene ends were 0 bases for V and 3 bases for J; bases not matched to a gene: 3. The CDR3 has 17 residues. DNA for the CDR3: TGTGCCAGCAGCGTAGGGACTAGCGGGAGGCTGACAGATACGCAGTATTTT. Protein product: CASSVGTSGRLTDTQYF.

This clone was found a few times. The chain uses TRBV6-1 and TRBJ1-6; D unclear. V was trimmed by 4 bases and J by 1 base, leaving 11 bases between them. The CDR3 is 16 amino acids. Germline lookup yields CDR1 MNHNS and CDR2 SASEGT. In nucleotides, the CDR3 is TGTGCCAGCAGTGCCCGGGAAGAGTCCTATAATTCACCCCTCCACTTT. It yields the protein CASSAREESYNSPLHF.

The chain has TRBV2 and TRBJ2-7, with 8 bases identical to TRBD2. CDR1 is SNHLY, CDR2 FYNNEI, per germline. Trimming cost V 4 bases and J 5 bases; bases outside gene matches: 10. This CDR3 has 15 residues. CDR3 sequence reads: CASSVGSGVLNEQYF. In DNA, the CDR3 is TGTGCCAGCAGTGTGGGTAGCGGGGTACTTAACGAGCAGTACTTC.

This sequence joins TRBV28 and TRBJ2-3; weak D call: TRBD2 (6 bases). Trimming stripped 8 bases from V and 2 bases from J, with 14 bases between. CDR3 length equals 14 residues. Germline V lookup: CDR1 MDHEN, CDR2 SYDVKM. The CDR3 loop reads CASENGGFTDTQYF. CDR3 nucleotide sequence: TGTGCCAGCGAAAACGGGGGATTCACAGATACGCAGTATTTT.

The chain recombines TRBV19 with TRBJ1-4; weak D call: TRBD1 (6 bases). V was cut by 11 bases and J by 5 bases, with 21 bases left in between. Germline CDR1 reads LNHDA; CDR2 reads SQIVND (reference sequence). The CDR3 is 15 amino acids. The CDR3 region is CAAQDGGVGNEKLFF. The CDR3 DNA is TGTGCCGCCCAGGATGGGGGCGTTGGAAATGAAAAACTGTTTTTT.

This chain connects TRBV5-1 to TRBJ2-4; the D is unclear. The CDR3 has 14 amino acids. The V end was cut by 4 bases, the J end by 0 bases, with 8 bases between. Looked up from germline, CDR1 is SGHRS and CDR2 is YFSETQ. The CDR3 nucleotides are TGCGCCAGCAGCCCTGGGCTAGCCAAAAACATTCAGTACTTC. The encoded protein is CASSPGLAKNIQYF.

The chain carries TRBV28 and TRBJ2-7; TRBD2 matches at 7 bases. The germline V gene has CDR1 MDHEN and CDR2 SYDVKM. Trimming cost V 2 bases and J 2 bases; bases outside gene matches: 9. This CDR3 contains 16 residues. CDR3 sequence reads: CASSLGSGGAPYEQYF. In DNA, the CDR3 is TGTGCCAGCAGTTTAGGGTCGGGGGGTGCCCCCTACGAGCAGTACTTC.